The clone carrying this T cell receptor (beta chain) appeared once. This entry comes from a study of OX40 agonist ivuxolimab in advanced cancers. The data were produced by immunoSEQ multiplex PCR, yet TCRdb's version contains in-frame clones alone and is incomplete. The sample holds about 87,000 clones, about 86% seen once. CDR1 is LNHDA and CDR2 is SQIVND in the germline V gene (reference sequence). CDR3 size: 16 residues. The ends lost 8 bases at V and 1 base at J; junction bases unmatched: 12. Source: CD4+ or CD8+ T cells sorted from blood, taken in a trial of the OX40 agonist ivuxolimab. The chain employs TRBV19 and TRBJ1-1; 8 bases fit TRBD1. This TCR was recovered from an adult with an advanced solid tumor such as melanoma, head and neck, liver or kidney cancer. The CDR3 loop is CASLTPAGTGNTEAFF. The CDR3 DNA sequence: TGTGCCAGTCTTACGCCTGCGGGGACAGGGAACACTGAAGCTTTCTTT.